The 10 T cell receptor beta chains below come from one sample, sequenced in a study of shared clonotypes between healthy human individuals. The repertoire was sequenced with immunoSEQ multiplex PCR; TCRdb's copy has only in-frame clones and lacks some. The sample consists of about 700,000 clones, roughly 94% of them appearing once. The naive CD8 fraction comprised CD45RO-negative cells positively selected for CCR7 and excluded terminally differentiated effector memory CD45RA+ cells. Specimen: naive CD8+ T cells sorted from blood. Every receptor here comes from a young man in good health.

In this sample, this clone turned up once. This chain uses TRBV30 with TRBJ1-1; 8 bases align to TRBD1. The V gene's germline CDR1 is GTSNPN and CDR2 SVGIG (reference sequence). The CDR3 totals 13 residues. With 3 bases clipped from V and 7 bases from J, the junction kept 7 bases outside the gene matches. The CDR3 DNA sequence: TGTGCCTGGAGGCAGGGGGCGCTTTTTGAAGCTTTCTTT. It codes for CAWRQGALFEAFF.

The chain employs TRBV19 and TRBJ2-1; the D gene is possibly TRBD2 (6 bases). CDR1 and CDR2 from the germline V gene are LNHDA and SQIVND (reference sequence). The germline V and J ends were trimmed by 3 bases and 5 bases, with 14 bases remaining between them. CDR3 size: 15 residues. This CDR3 reads CASSMRSSAHNEQFF. DNA for the CDR3: TGTGCCAGTAGTATGAGGTCTAGCGCCCACAATGAGCAGTTCTTC.

This sequence joins TRBV29-1 and TRBJ1-5; no clear D. Trimming shortened V by 2 bases and J by 7 bases, and 12 bases separated the two germline ends. CDR3 length: 13 residues. Germline V gene sequence: CDR1 SQVTM, CDR2 ANQGSEA. The CDR3 here is CSVESREGQPQHF. The CDR3 region has the DNA TGCAGCGTTGAAAGCCGAGAAGGGCAGCCCCAGCATTTT.

This chain joins TRBV27 and TRBJ1-1; no clear D. Germline assignment: CDR1 MNHEY and CDR2 SMNVEV (reference sequence). The V and J ends lost 2 bases and 4 bases respectively, with 11 bases between them. The CDR3 is made up of 14 amino acids. In nucleotides, the CDR3 is TGTGCCAGCAGTTTAAGTCAAGGAACCACTGAAGCTTTCTTT. This sequence encodes CASSLSQGTTEAFF.

This chain connects TRBV27 to TRBJ2-1; maybe TRBD1 (5 bases). Germline V gives CDR1 MNHEY, CDR2 SMNVEV (reference sequence). The V gene lost 6 bases and the J gene lost 6 bases, with 15 bases spanning the gap. The CDR3 is made up of 14 amino acids. The CDR3 spells CASSPLGLTNEQFF. CDR3 DNA: TGTGCCAGCAGCCCCCTGGGGCTCACCAATGAGCAGTTCTTC.

To note about this clone: The sample carries other DNA sequences with the same CDR3. The chain recombines TRBV27 with TRBJ1-4, with a possible D match to TRBD1 (5 bases). Deletions cut 1 base from V and 8 bases from J, with 11 bases between. Germline CDR1 MNHEY, CDR2 SMNVEV (reference sequence). This CDR3 is built from 14 residues. The DNA of the CDR3 is TGTGCCAGCAGTTTATTGGGGGAAGGGGAAAAACTGTTTTTT. It is translated as CASSLLGEGEKLFF.

V gene TRBV7-9 combines with J gene TRBJ2-7; D remains unclear. V lost 4 bases and J 7 bases, leaving 8 bases between the germline ends. The CDR3 consists of 11 residues. Germline CDR1 SEHNR, CDR2 FQNEAQ (reference sequence). CDR3 bases: TGTGCCAGCAGCTCGGAGAGGGAGCAGTACTTC. This encodes CASSSEREQYF.

This clone came up a few times. The chain links TRBV9 to TRBJ2-4; 9 nucleotides align to TRBD1. Per the germline V gene, CDR1 is SGDLS and CDR2 is YYNGEE. Trimming removed 0 bases from V and 5 bases from J; junction bases left unmatched: 6. The CDR3 sequence is 16 residues long. As DNA, the CDR3 is TGTGCCAGCAGCGTAGGGGACAGGGAGGGCGAAAACATTCAGTACTTC. This encodes CASSVGDREGENIQYF.

The gene calls are TRBV2 and TRBJ1-4, with a possible D match to TRBD1 (5 bases). Germline V gene sequence: CDR1 SNHLY, CDR2 FYNNEI. The CDR3 runs to 14 residues. V lost 8 bases, J lost 3 bases, and 13 bases lay in between. The CDR3 coding sequence is TGTGCCAGCTACGCCAGGACACCTAATGAAAAACTGTTTTTT. Its translation: CASYARTPNEKLFF.

The chain is built from TRBV4-1 and TRBJ1-4, with TRBD1 matching over 7 bases. The CDR3 runs 17 residues. With 0 bases clipped from V and 0 bases from J, the junction kept 4 bases outside the gene matches. Germline CDR1 is MGHRA and CDR2 is YSYEKL. For the CDR3, the DNA is TGCGCCAGCAGCCAAGAATTCAGGGGGACAACTAATGAAAAACTGTTTTTT. Protein: CASSQEFRGTTNEKLFF.